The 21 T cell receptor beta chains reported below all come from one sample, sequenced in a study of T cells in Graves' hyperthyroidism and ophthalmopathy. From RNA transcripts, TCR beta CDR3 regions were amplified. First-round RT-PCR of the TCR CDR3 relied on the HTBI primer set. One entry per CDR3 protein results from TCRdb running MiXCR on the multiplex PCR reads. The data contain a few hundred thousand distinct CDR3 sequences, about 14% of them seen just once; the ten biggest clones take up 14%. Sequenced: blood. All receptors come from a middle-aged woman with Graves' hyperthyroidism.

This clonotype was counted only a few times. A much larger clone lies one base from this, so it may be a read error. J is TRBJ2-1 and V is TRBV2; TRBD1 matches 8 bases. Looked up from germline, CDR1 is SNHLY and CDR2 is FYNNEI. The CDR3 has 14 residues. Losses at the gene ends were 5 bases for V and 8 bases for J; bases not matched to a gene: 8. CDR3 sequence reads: CASSPQGVYDEQFF. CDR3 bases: TGTGCCAGCAGTCCACAGGGGGTTTACGATGAGCAGTTCTTC.

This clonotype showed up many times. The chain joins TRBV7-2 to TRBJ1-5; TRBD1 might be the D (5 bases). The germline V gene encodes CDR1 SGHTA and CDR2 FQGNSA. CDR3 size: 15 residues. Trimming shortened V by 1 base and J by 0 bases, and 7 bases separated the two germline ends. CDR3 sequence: CASSLGTLSNQPQHF. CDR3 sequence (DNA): TGTGCCAGCAGCTTAGGGACACTTAGCAATCAGCCCCAGCATTTT.

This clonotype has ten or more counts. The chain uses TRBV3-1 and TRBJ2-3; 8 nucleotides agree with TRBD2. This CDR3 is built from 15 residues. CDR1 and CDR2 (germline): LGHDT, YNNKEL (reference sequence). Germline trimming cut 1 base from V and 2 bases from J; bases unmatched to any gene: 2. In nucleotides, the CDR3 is TGTGCCAGCAGCCAAGTCGGGAGGGCCACAGATACGCAGTATTTT. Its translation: CASSQVGRATDTQYF.

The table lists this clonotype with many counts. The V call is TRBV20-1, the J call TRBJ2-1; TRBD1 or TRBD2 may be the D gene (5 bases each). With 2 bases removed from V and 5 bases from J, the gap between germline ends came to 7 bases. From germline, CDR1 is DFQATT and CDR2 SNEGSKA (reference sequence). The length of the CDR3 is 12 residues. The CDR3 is CSARWDHNEQFF. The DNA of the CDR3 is TGCAGTGCTAGATGGGACCACAATGAGCAGTTCTTC.

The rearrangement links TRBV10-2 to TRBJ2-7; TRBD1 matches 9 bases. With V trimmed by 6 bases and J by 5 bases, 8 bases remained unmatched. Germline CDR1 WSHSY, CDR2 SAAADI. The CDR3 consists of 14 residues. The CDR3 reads CASRTGTGLNEQYF. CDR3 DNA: TGCGCCAGCAGAACCGGGACAGGGCTCAACGAGCAGTACTTC.

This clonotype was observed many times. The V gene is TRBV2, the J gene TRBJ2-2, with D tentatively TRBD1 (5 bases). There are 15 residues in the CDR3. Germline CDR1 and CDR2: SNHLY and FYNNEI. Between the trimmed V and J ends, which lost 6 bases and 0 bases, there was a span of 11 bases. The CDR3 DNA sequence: TGTGCCAGCAGCCGGTGGGGCGCGAACACCGGGGAGCTGTTTTTT. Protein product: CASSRWGANTGELFF.

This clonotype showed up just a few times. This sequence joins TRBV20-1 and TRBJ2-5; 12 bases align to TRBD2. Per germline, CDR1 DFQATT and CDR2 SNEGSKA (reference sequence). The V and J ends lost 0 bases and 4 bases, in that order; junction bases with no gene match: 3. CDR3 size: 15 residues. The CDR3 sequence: CSARDSSGRAETQYF. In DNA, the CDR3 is TGCAGTGCTAGAGATTCTAGCGGGAGGGCAGAGACCCAGTACTTC.

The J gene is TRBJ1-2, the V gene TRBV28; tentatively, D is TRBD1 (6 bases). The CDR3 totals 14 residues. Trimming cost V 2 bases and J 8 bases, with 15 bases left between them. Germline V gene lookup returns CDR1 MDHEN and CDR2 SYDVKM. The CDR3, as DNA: TGTGCCAGCAGTTTAGCGAACAGGGACGGAGGCTACACCTTC. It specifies CASSLANRDGGYTF.

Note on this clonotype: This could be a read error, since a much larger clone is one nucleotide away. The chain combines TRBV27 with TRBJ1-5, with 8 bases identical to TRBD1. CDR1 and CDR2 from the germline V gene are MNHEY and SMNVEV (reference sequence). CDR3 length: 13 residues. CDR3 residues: CASETGVFQPQHF. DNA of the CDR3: TGTGCTTCCGAGACAGGGGTTTTTCAGCCCCAGCATTTT.

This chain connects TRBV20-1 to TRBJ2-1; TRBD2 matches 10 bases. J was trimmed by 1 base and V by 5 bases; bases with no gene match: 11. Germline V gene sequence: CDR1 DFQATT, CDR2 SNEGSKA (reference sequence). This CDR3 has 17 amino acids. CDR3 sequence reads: CSAGPPGTSASYNEQFF. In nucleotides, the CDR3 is TGCAGTGCTGGACCTCCCGGGACTAGCGCGTCCTACAATGAGCAGTTCTTC.

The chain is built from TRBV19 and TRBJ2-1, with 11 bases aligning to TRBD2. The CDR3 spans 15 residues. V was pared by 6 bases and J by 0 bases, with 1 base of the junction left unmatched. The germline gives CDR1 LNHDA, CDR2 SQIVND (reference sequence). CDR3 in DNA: TGTGCCAGTAGACTAGCGGGAGCCTCCTACAATGAGCAGTTCTTC. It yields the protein CASRLAGASYNEQFF. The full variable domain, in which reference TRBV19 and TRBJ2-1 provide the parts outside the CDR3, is DGGITQSPKYLFRKEGQNVTLSCEQNLNHDAMYWYRQDPGQGLRLIYYSQIVNDFQKGDIAEGYSVSREKKESFPLTVTSAQKNPTAFYLCASRLAGASYNEQFFGPGTRLTVL.

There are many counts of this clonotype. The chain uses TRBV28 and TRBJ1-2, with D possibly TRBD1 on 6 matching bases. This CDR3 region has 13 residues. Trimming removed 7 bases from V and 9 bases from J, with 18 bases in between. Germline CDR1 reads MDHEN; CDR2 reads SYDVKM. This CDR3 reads CASTYRVPQSYTF. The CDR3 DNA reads TGTGCCAGCACGTACAGGGTACCCCAGAGCTACACCTTC.

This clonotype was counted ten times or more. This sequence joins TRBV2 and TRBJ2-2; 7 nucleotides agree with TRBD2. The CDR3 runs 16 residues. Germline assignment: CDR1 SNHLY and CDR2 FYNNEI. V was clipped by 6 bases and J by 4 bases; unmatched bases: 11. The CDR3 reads CASRNSGTLGTGELFF. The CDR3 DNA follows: TGTGCCAGCAGGAACAGCGGGACCCTCGGCACCGGGGAGCTGTTTTTT.

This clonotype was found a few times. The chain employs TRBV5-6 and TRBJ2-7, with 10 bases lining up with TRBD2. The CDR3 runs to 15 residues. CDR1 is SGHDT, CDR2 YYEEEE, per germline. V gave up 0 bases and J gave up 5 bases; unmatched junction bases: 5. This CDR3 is CASSLEPSGGHEQYF. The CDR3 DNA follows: TGTGCCAGCAGCTTGGAACCTAGCGGGGGCCACGAGCAGTACTTC.

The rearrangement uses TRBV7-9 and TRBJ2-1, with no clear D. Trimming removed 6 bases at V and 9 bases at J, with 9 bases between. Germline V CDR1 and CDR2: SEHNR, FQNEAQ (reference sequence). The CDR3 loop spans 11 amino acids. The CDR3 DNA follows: TGTGCCAGCAGTCAGCCGGTTGAGCAGTTCTTC. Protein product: CASSQPVEQFF.

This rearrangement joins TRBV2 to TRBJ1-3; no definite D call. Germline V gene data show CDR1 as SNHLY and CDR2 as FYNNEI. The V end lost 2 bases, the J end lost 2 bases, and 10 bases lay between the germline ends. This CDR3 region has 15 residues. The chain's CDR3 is CASSENFVAGNTIYF. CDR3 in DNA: TGTGCCAGCAGTGAAAATTTCGTTGCTGGAAACACCATATATTTT.

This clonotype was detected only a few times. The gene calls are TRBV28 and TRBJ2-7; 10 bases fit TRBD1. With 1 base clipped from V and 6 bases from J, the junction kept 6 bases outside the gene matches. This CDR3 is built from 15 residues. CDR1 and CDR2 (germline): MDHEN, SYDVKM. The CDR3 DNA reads TGTGCCAGCAGTTTATACGGGACAGGGGTCGGCGAGCAGTACTTC. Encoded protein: CASSLYGTGVGEQYF.

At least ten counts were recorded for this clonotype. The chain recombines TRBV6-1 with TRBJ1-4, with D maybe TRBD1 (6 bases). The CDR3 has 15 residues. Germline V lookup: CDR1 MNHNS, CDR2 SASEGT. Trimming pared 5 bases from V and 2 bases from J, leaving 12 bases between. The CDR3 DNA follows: TGTGCCAGCAGTCAGGGGAAGGGGACTAATGAAAAACTGTTTTTT. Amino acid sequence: CASSQGKGTNEKLFF.

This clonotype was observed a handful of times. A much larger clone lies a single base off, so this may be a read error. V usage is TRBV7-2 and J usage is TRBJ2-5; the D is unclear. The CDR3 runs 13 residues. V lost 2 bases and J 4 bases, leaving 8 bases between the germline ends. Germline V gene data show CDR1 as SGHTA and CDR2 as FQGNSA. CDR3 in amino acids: CASSLWHRETQYF. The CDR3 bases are TGTGCCAGCAGCTTATGGCACCGAGAGACCCAGTACTTC.

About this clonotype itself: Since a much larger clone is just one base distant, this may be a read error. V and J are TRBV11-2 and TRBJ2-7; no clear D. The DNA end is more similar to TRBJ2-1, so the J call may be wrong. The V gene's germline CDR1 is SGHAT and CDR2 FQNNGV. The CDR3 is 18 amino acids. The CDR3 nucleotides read TGTGCCAGCAGCTTAGCTAAATTAGGAAACCCGGAAAGCTACGAGCAGTTCTTC. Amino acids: CASSLAKLGNPESYEQFF.

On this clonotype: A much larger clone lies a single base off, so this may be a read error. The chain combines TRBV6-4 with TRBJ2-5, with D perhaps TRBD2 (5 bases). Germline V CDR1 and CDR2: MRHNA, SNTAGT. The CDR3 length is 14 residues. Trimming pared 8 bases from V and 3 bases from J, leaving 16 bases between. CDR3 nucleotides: TGTGCCAGCGGTCCCAGCGGAGTGGAAGAGACCCAGTACTTC. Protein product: CASGPSGVEETQYF.